The 24 T cell receptor beta chains in this list originate from one sample, sequenced in a study of blood T cell repertoires in COVID-19. Some clones are missing from TCRdb's copy, which holds only in-frame ones; the method was immunoSEQ multiplex PCR. The sample lists more than 250,000 clones, approximately 88% seen once, with roughly 1.2% in the top ten. Sequenced material: PBMCs or T cells enriched from blood (not recorded which). All receptors derive from a woman aged 40 to 49 with acute COVID-19.

On this clone itself: An end of the junction differs from the germline gene, which may be a read error. The chain joins TRBV19 to TRBJ2-3, with TRBD2 matching 7 bases. Germline lookup yields CDR1 LNHDA and CDR2 SQIVND (reference sequence). This CDR3 contains 14 residues. The CDR3 region is CASSLDTGTIRLYF. In nucleotides, the CDR3 is TGTGCCAGTAGTCTAGACACCGGGACTATCAGGCTGTATTTT.

J is TRBJ2-1 and V is TRBV11-3; a weak D match, TRBD1 (5 bases). Looked up from germline, CDR1 is SGHNT and CDR2 is YENEEA. Trimming left V 1 base short and J 7 bases short, with 11 bases between. The CDR3 runs to 14 residues. Written as DNA, the CDR3 is TGTGCCAGCAGCTTAGTAGACTCAGGGAATGAGCAGTTCTTC. Residues: CASSLVDSGNEQFF.

The chain employs TRBV5-1 and TRBJ2-7, with 8 positions matching TRBD1. The CDR3 extends over 14 amino acids. Germline V lookup: CDR1 SGHRS, CDR2 YFSETQ. Unmatched junction bases numbered 7, after V lost 4 bases and J lost 4 bases. The CDR3 sequence is CASSPDRVPYEQYF. In DNA form, the CDR3 reads TGCGCCAGCAGCCCGGACAGGGTACCTTACGAGCAGTACTTC. Full variable domain (outside the CDR3, taken from reference TRBV5-1 and TRBJ2-7): KAGVTQTPRYLIKTRGQQVTLSCSPISGHRSVSWYQQTPGQGLQFLFEYFSETQRNKGNFPGRFSGRQFSNSRSEMNVSTLELGDSALYLCASSPDRVPYEQYFGPGTRLTVT.

The chain joins TRBV7-2 to TRBJ2-5, with 11 bases fitting TRBD2. V was clipped by 6 bases and J by 5 bases; unmatched bases: 14. Germline V CDR1 and CDR2: SGHTA, FQGNSA. The CDR3 length is 17 residues. The CDR3 here is CASRSQGLAGGVETQYF. CDR3 DNA sequence: TGTGCCAGCAGATCCCAGGGTCTAGCGGGAGGTGTGGAGACCCAGTACTTC.

This sequence joins TRBV3-1 (or the pseudogene TRBV3-2) and TRBJ2-5; D is possibly TRBD1 (6 bases). CDR1 is LGHDT and CDR2 is YNNKEL in the germline V gene (reference sequence). The CDR3 runs 15 residues. V lost 7 bases, J lost 3 bases, and 18 bases lay in between. The CDR3 loop reads CASISSGAGEETQYF. The CDR3 DNA reads TGTGCCAGCATATCCTCTGGGGCAGGGGAAGAGACCCAGTACTTC.

A few counts support this clone. CDR3 residues: CAWSVWLAGGTTGELFF. The CDR3, as DNA: TGTGCCTGGAGTGTTTGGCTAGCGGGAGGCACAACCGGGGAGCTGTTTTTT. J is TRBJ2-2 and V is TRBV30, with TRBD2 matching 11 bases. Unmatched junction bases numbered 8, after V lost 0 bases and J lost 5 bases. CDR1 GTSNPN and CDR2 SVGIG come from the germline V gene (reference sequence). The CDR3 extends over 17 amino acids.

This clone has just one count. The genes are TRBV7-3 and TRBJ2-7; 7 bases fit TRBD2. The junction had 8 bases not matched to a gene; V was cut back by 2 bases and J by 1 base. CDR1 is SGHTA, CDR2 FQGTGA, per germline. The CDR3 contains 16 residues. In DNA form, the CDR3 reads TGTGCCAGCAGCTTATCTGGCGGGAGAATATCCTACGAGCAGTACTTC. It yields the protein CASSLSGGRISYEQYF. Full variable domain (outside the CDR3, taken from reference TRBV7-3 and TRBJ2-7): GAGVSQTPSNKVTEKGKYVELRCDPISGHTALYWYRQSLGQGPEFLIYFQGTGAADDSGLPNDRFFAVRPEGSVSTLKIQRTERGDSAVYLCASSLSGGRISYEQYFGPGTRLTVT.

This clone appeared once. The chain joins TRBV12-3 or TRBV12-4 to TRBJ1-1; 7 bases match TRBD1. V lost 2 bases, J lost 11 bases, and 8 bases stayed unmatched. The CDR3 consists of 13 residues. This CDR3 is CASSLWDSRQAFF. Written as DNA, the CDR3 is TGTGCCAGCAGTTTATGGGACAGCCGGCAGGCTTTCTTT.

This rearrangement joins TRBV5-1 to TRBJ1-1; D call uncertain. V shed 0 bases and J shed 6 bases, with 6 bases lying between them. This CDR3 has 12 amino acids. Germline CDR1 is SGHRS and CDR2 is YFSETQ. CDR3 sequence reads: CASSLGLSEAFF. CDR3 DNA sequence: TGCGCCAGCAGCTTGGGACTCTCTGAAGCTTTCTTT. The full variable domain, rest sourced from reference TRBV5-1 and TRBJ1-1, is KAGVTQTPRYLIKTRGQQVTLSCSPISGHRSVSWYQQTPGQGLQFLFEYFSETQRNKGNFPGRFSGRQFSNSRSEMNVSTLELGDSALYLCASSLGLSEAFFGQGTRLTVV.

The V and J genes are TRBV30 and TRBJ2-6; 8 bases line up with TRBD1. After removal of 7 bases from V and 0 bases from J, the junction contained 2 bases not matched to a gene. The CDR3 is 14 residues long. Germline V gene sequence: CDR1 GTSNPN, CDR2 SVGIG (reference sequence). The CDR3: CALDRGSGANVLTF. CDR3 coding DNA: TGTGCCTTAGACAGGGGCTCTGGGGCCAACGTCCTGACTTTC.

V gene TRBV2 combines with J gene TRBJ2-1; 8 bases map to TRBD1. The CDR3 has 14 residues. CDR1 and CDR2 from the germline V gene are SNHLY and FYNNEI. The V and J ends lost 7 bases and 7 bases, in that order; junction bases with no gene match: 9. In DNA form, the CDR3 reads TGTGCCAGCATTGGGACAGGTTTTAGGAATGAGCAGTTCTTC. This codes for CASIGTGFRNEQFF.

This chain joins TRBV24-1 and TRBJ2-1; 9 positions agree with TRBD2. V was pared by 7 bases and J by 8 bases, with 26 bases of the junction left unmatched. Germline CDR1 reads KGHDR; CDR2 reads SFDVKD. The CDR3 is 20 residues long. CDR3 in DNA: TGTGCCACCAGAATGCGGGAGTTGGTCATGGCGGGGGGGGCTGGGGATGAGCAGTTCTTC. It translates to CATRMRELVMAGGAGDEQFF.

The rearrangement uses TRBV12-3 or TRBV12-4 and TRBJ1-2; no definite D call. V lost 3 bases to trimming and J lost 3 bases, with 8 bases between them. The CDR3 spans 13 residues. The CDR3: CASSFRRHYGYTF. The DNA for the CDR3 is TGTGCCAGCAGTTTTCGGCGGCACTATGGCTACACCTTC.

The rearrangement links TRBV10-1 to TRBJ2-2; TRBD2 agrees at 9 bases. CDR3 length equals 14 residues. The V gene's germline CDR1 is WNHNN and CDR2 SYGVQD (reference sequence). J lost 7 bases, V lost 6 bases, and 6 bases had no gene match. CDR3: CASRIAGEGGELFF. The DNA of the CDR3 is TGCGCCAGCAGAATAGCGGGAGAGGGCGGGGAGCTGTTTTTT.

The V gene is TRBV7-9, the J gene TRBJ2-2; D uncertain. V gave up 5 bases and J gave up 8 bases, with 12 bases separating them. This CDR3 is built from 13 residues. The germline V gene encodes CDR1 SEHNR and CDR2 FQNEAQ (reference sequence). For the CDR3, the DNA is TGTGCCAGCAGCCGTACTCGCGAGGGGGAGCTGTTTTTT. This translates into CASSRTREGELFF.

The rearrangement joins TRBV19 to TRBJ1-5; the D is unclear. V lost 7 bases and J lost 4, with 14 bases in between. The CDR3 loop spans 14 amino acids. Germline loops: CDR1 LNHDA, CDR2 SQIVND (reference sequence). CDR3 residues: CASMGRVRNQPQHF. DNA for the CDR3: TGTGCCAGTATGGGCAGAGTCAGGAATCAGCCCCAGCATTTT.

The CDR3 region has the DNA TGTGCCAGCACGGACAGGGGGCGGCAAGAGACCCAGTACTTC. Protein sequence: CASTDRGRQETQYF. The chain couples TRBV2 to TRBJ2-5, with 11 bases lining up with TRBD1. The CDR3 is 14 residues long. J was trimmed by 2 bases and V by 7 bases; bases with no gene match: 3. CDR1 is SNHLY and CDR2 is FYNNEI in the germline V gene.

The count of this clone is one. This chain links TRBV28 with TRBJ2-7; the match to TRBD1 covers 8 bases. The V gene end was trimmed by 3 bases and the J gene end by 4 bases; junction bases not matched to a gene: 5. The CDR3 loop spans 14 amino acids. Germline CDR1 MDHEN, CDR2 SYDVKM. The CDR3 DNA sequence: TGTGCCAGCAGTTTCCCGGACAGGGCTTACGAGCAGTACTTC. Translated, it gives CASSFPDRAYEQYF. Combining the CDR3 with reference TRBV28 and TRBJ2-7 gives the whole variable domain DVKVTQSSRYLVKRTGEKVFLECVQDMDHENMFWYRQDPGLGLRLIYFSYDVKMKEKGDIPEGYSVSREKKERFSLILESASTNQTSMYLCASSFPDRAYEQYFGPGTRLTVT.

The chain recombines TRBV7-6 with TRBJ1-1; TRBD1 matches at 7 bases. The CDR3 covers 16 residues. The germline V gene encodes CDR1 SGHVS and CDR2 FNYEAQ. V lost 2 bases, J lost 5 bases, and 11 bases stayed unmatched. CDR3 amino acids: CASSLLPGGYLTEAFF. The CDR3 nucleotides read TGTGCCAGCAGCTTACTCCCAGGGGGATATTTAACTGAAGCTTTCTTT. The variable domain in full, with the rest retrieved from reference TRBV7-6 and TRBJ1-1, is GAGVSQSPRYKVTKRGQDVALRCDPISGHVSLYWYRQALGQGPEFLTYFNYEAQQDKSGLPNDRFSAERPEGSISTLTIQRTEQRDSAMYRCASSLLPGGYLTEAFFGQGTRLTVV.

The sample holds one count of this clone. V usage is TRBV29-1 and J usage is TRBJ1-1, with 9 bases matching TRBD1. In germline, CDR1 is SQVTM, CDR2 ANQGSEA. The V segment lost 7 bases and the J segment 3 bases; nucleotides outside the gene matches: 6. The CDR3 length is 13 residues. CDR3 DNA: TGCAGCGCAATACAGGGGGCGGACACTGAAGCTTTCTTT. It specifies CSAIQGADTEAFF.

This sequence joins TRBV2 and TRBJ1-5; D ambiguous. Germline V gene sequence: CDR1 SNHLY, CDR2 FYNNEI. The CDR3 length is 17 residues. V lost 3 bases and J lost 3, with 18 bases in between. CDR3 sequence reads: CASSEVRGISTNQPQHF. As DNA, the CDR3 is TGTGCCAGCAGTGAGGTCCGAGGGATCTCGACCAATCAGCCCCAGCATTTT.

The chain joins TRBV9 to TRBJ2-1, with TRBD2 matching over 11 bases. This CDR3 is 17 amino acids long. V lost 4 bases, J lost 2 bases, and 8 bases stayed unmatched. Germline values: CDR1 SGDLS, CDR2 YYNGEE. The CDR3 here is CASSHTPTSGTYNEQFF. CDR3 DNA sequence: TGTGCCAGCAGCCACACTCCGACTAGCGGGACCTACAATGAGCAGTTCTTC.

CDR3 coding DNA: TGTGCCATCAGAGCAAACAGGGAATCGCTGTTTTTT. It is translated as CAIRANRESLFF. The chain is built from TRBV10-3 and TRBJ2-2; tentative D call: TRBD1 (6 bases). There are 12 residues in the CDR3. Germline values: CDR1 ENHRY, CDR2 SYGVKD. V lost 6 bases and J 13 bases, leaving 15 bases between the germline ends.

V and J are TRBV10-1 and TRBJ2-1; 8 positions agree with TRBD2. CDR3 length: 17 amino acids. The V and J ends lost 6 bases and 2 bases, in that order; junction bases with no gene match: 12. CDR1 and CDR2 from the germline V gene are WNHNN and SYGVQD (reference sequence). The CDR3 coding sequence is TGCGCCAGCAGCGGAGAAACCGGACTAGCACCCTACAATGAGCAGTTCTTC. Protein: CASSGETGLAPYNEQFF.